One sample yielded the 3 T cell receptor beta chains listed below, sequenced in a study of blood T cell repertoires in COVID-19. Repertoires were generated with immunoSEQ multiplex PCR, while TCRdb's copy carries only in-frame clones and drops some. The sample carries fewer than 450,000 clones, roughly 84% recorded once. Sequencing was done on a sample of PBMCs or T cells enriched from blood (not recorded which). The source of these receptors is a woman aged 30 to 39 who had recovered from COVID-19.

The chain has TRBV13 and TRBJ2-3; 7 positions match TRBD1. Germline trimming cut 3 bases from V and 4 bases from J; bases unmatched to any gene: 1. The CDR3 is made up of 13 amino acids. Germline loops: CDR1 PRHDT, CDR2 FYEKMQ (reference sequence). This chain's CDR3 is CASSFQGADTQYF. The CDR3 coding sequence is TGTGCCAGCAGCTTCCAGGGGGCAGATACGCAGTATTTT.

This chain links TRBV6-1 with TRBJ2-7, with 8 bases identical to TRBD2. The CDR3 length is 15 residues. Germline values: CDR1 MNHNS, CDR2 SASEGT. Germline trimming cut 2 bases from V and 1 base from J; bases unmatched to any gene: 4. This chain's CDR3 is CASSEIAGGSYEQYF. For the CDR3, the DNA is TGTGCCAGCAGTGAAATCGCGGGGGGATCCTACGAGCAGTACTTC.

This chain connects TRBV19 to TRBJ1-1; perhaps TRBD1 as D (6 bases). Germline-derived CDR1 and CDR2 are LNHDA and SQIVND (reference sequence). The V gene lost 7 bases and the J gene lost 5 bases, with 11 bases spanning the gap. The CDR3 extends over 12 amino acids. CDR3 loop: CASIQGGTEAFF. CDR3 sequence (DNA): TGTGCCAGTATACAGGGAGGGACTGAAGCTTTCTTT.